What follows are 25 T cell receptor beta chains derived from one specimen sequenced in a study of blood T cell repertoires in COVID-19. TCRdb keeps only in-frame clones here, not all; method: immunoSEQ multiplex PCR. The table shows 250,000 to 350,000 clones, with 90% occurring only once. Sample: PBMCs or T cells enriched from blood (not recorded which). The receptors here all came from a young woman with acute COVID-19.

The gene calls are TRBV7-9 and TRBJ1-1; no definite D call. CDR3 size: 11 residues. Trimming left V 2 bases short and J 11 bases short, with 9 bases between. Germline V gene sequence: CDR1 SEHNR, CDR2 FQNEAQ (reference sequence). In nucleotides, the CDR3 is TGTGCCAGCAGCTTACGGGAAGGCGCTTTCTTT. This codes for CASSLREGAFF.

This chain connects TRBV5-5 to TRBJ2-7; D ambiguous. The length of the CDR3 is 11 residues. V was cut by 0 bases and J by 4 bases, with 2 bases left in between. Germline V gene sequence: CDR1 SGHKS, CDR2 YYEKEE (reference sequence). The CDR3 region is CASSLVYEQYF. CDR3 DNA: TGTGCCAGCAGCTTGGTATACGAGCAGTACTTC. Full variable domain (missing parts from reference TRBV5-5 and TRBJ2-7): DAGVTQSPTHLIKTRGQQVTLRCSPISGHKSVSWYQQVLGQGPQFIFQYYEKEERGRGNFPDRFSARQFPNYSSELNVNALLLGDSALYLCASSLVYEQYFGPGTRLTVT.

V gene TRBV6-6 combines with J gene TRBJ2-3; 11 bases agree with TRBD2. The germline CDR1 and CDR2 sequences are MNHNY and SVGAGI (reference sequence). The CDR3 covers 18 residues. V trimming: 5 bases; J trimming: 1 base; junction bases outside the gene matches: 11. The CDR3 reads CASSRDETSGAGTDTQYF. DNA of the CDR3: TGTGCCAGCAGTCGTGACGAGACTAGCGGGGCAGGCACAGATACGCAGTATTTT.

This rearrangement joins TRBV6-5 to TRBJ1-1; TRBD1 might be the D (6 bases). The CDR3 has 14 amino acids. Per germline, CDR1 MNHEY and CDR2 SVGAGI. With 4 bases removed from V and 3 bases from J, the gap between germline ends came to 12 bases. CDR3 nucleotides: TGTGCCAGCAGTTCGGGACAAATTGACACTGAAGCTTTCTTT. It translates to CASSSGQIDTEAFF.

This chain uses TRBV6-6 with TRBJ2-2; TRBD1 agrees at 8 bases. The germline gives CDR1 MNHNY, CDR2 SVGAGI (reference sequence). This CDR3 spans 15 amino acids. J was trimmed by 6 bases and V by 0 bases; bases with no gene match: 3. The CDR3 DNA follows: TGTGCCAGCAGTTACTCCCTGGACAGGGCCGGGGAGCTGTTTTTT. This translates into CASSYSLDRAGELFF.

This clone was counted once. The gene calls are TRBV6-5 and TRBJ1-5; D is perhaps TRBD1 (6 bases). Germline CDR1 reads MNHEY; CDR2 reads SVGAGI. This CDR3 comprises 15 residues. Trimming shortened V by 8 bases and J by 1 base, and 15 bases separated the two germline ends. CDR3 amino acids: CASRPQGASNQPQHF. CDR3 in DNA: TGTGCCAGCCGCCCACAGGGCGCAAGCAATCAGCCCCAGCATTTT.

CDR3 in amino acids: CAWGIGQPQHF. In DNA, the CDR3 is TGCGCCTGGGGCATCGGGCAGCCCCAGCATTTT. The V and J genes are TRBV10-1 and TRBJ1-5; the D gene is possibly TRBD1 (5 bases). Germline V CDR1 and CDR2: WNHNN, SYGVQD (reference sequence). This CDR3 region has 11 residues. V gave up 11 bases and J gave up 7 bases, with 12 bases separating them.

This chain uses TRBV15 with TRBJ1-1; D is ambiguous. CDR1 is LNHNV, CDR2 YYDKDF, per germline (reference sequence). Trimming removed 3 bases from V and 3 bases from J, with 8 bases in between. The CDR3 spans 13 residues. The CDR3 nucleotides read TGTGCCACCAGCAGGGGGAGAGACACTGAAGCTTTCTTT. It encodes CATSRGRDTEAFF.

This chain joins TRBV19 and TRBJ2-7; TRBD2 might be the D (6 bases). This CDR3 is 15 amino acids long. CDR1 and CDR2 from the germline V gene are LNHDA and SQIVND (reference sequence). V gave up 8 bases and J gave up 3 bases, with 20 bases separating them. DNA for the CDR3: TGTGCCAGTTCTACCGCGGGACCTCAAGGCTACGAGCAGTACTTC. Residues: CASSTAGPQGYEQYF.

The chain carries TRBV6-6 and TRBJ2-1; maybe TRBD1 (5 bases). V lost 0 bases and J lost 3, with 12 bases in between. Germline V lookup: CDR1 MNHNY, CDR2 SVGAGI (reference sequence). This CDR3 region has 16 residues. The CDR3 DNA sequence: TGTGCCAGCAGTTACTCAGACAGTCTTCACTACAATGAGCAGTTCTTC. This encodes CASSYSDSLHYNEQFF.

The chain links TRBV10-3 to TRBJ1-1, with D possibly being TRBD1 (6 bases). The CDR3 contains 15 residues. In germline, CDR1 is ENHRY, CDR2 SYGVKD. Trimming took 6 bases from V and 0 from J, leaving 14 bases between them. In nucleotides, the CDR3 is TGTGCCATCAGGGCAGGGGCGCCCATGAACACTGAAGCTTTCTTT. Residues: CAIRAGAPMNTEAFF.

The chain carries TRBV21-1 and TRBJ1-5. TRBV21-1 is designated a pseudogene. The CDR3 loop spans 15 amino acids. CDR3 coding DNA: TGTGCCAGCAGCTCCACCCGAGGTTTCAATCAGCCCCAGCATTTT. It yields the protein CASSSTRGFNQPQHF.

This chain's CDR3 is CASSPAGANTGELFF. The CDR3 region has the DNA TGTGCCTCCTCCCCAGCGGGAGCGAACACCGGGGAGCTGTTTTTT. The V call is TRBV11-3, the J call TRBJ2-2, with 8 bases lining up with TRBD2. The CDR3 extends over 15 amino acids. After removal of 11 bases from V and 0 bases from J, the junction contained 8 bases not matched to a gene. CDR1 SGHNT and CDR2 YENEEA come from the germline V gene.

V and J are TRBV6-5 and TRBJ2-2; 9 bases line up with TRBD2. V was pared by 0 bases and J by 4 bases, with 3 bases of the junction left unmatched. CDR3 length equals 16 residues. Germline CDR1 MNHEY, CDR2 SVGAGI. The CDR3 reads CASSYSGAGGTGELFF. In DNA form, the CDR3 reads TGTGCCAGCAGTTACTCAGGAGCGGGAGGCACCGGGGAGCTGTTTTTT.

This sequence joins TRBV3-1 (or the pseudogene TRBV3-2) and TRBJ1-1, with D unresolved. The CDR3 has 13 residues. The V and J ends lost 4 bases and 4 bases respectively, with 10 bases between them. Germline CDR1 LGHDT, CDR2 YNNKEL (reference sequence). The CDR3 sequence is CASSPSRGTEAFF. The CDR3, as DNA: TGTGCCAGCAGCCCGAGCAGAGGCACTGAAGCTTTCTTT.

The gene calls are TRBV27 and TRBJ2-3; tentatively, D is TRBD2 (5 bases). Between the trimmed V and J ends, which lost 4 bases and 2 bases, there was a span of 7 bases. This CDR3 spans 13 amino acids. Germline V gene lookup returns CDR1 MNHEY and CDR2 SMNVEV (reference sequence). This chain's CDR3 is CASSSGDTDTQYF. The CDR3 DNA is TGTGCCAGCAGTTCCGGGGACACAGATACGCAGTATTTT.

This chain links TRBV28 with TRBJ1-2; perhaps TRBD1 as D (5 bases). CDR1 and CDR2 (germline): MDHEN, SYDVKM. There are 13 residues in the CDR3. The germline V and J ends were trimmed by 8 bases and 7 bases, with 17 bases remaining between them. CDR3 residues: CASFYKGRIGYTF. CDR3 bases: TGTGCCAGCTTCTATAAGGGGAGGATTGGCTACACCTTC.

The chain uses TRBV28 and TRBJ2-7; tentative D call: TRBD2 (6 bases). The CDR3 length is 15 residues. Germline CDR1 reads MDHEN; CDR2 reads SYDVKM. V was clipped by 1 base and J by 1 base, with 11 bases between them. The CDR3: CASSLLVGSSYEQYF. Here the CDR3 DNA reads TGTGCCAGCAGTTTATTAGTCGGGAGTTCCTACGAGCAGTACTTC.

The chain uses TRBV6-5 and TRBJ2-3; tentatively, D is TRBD1 (5 bases). The CDR3 covers 14 residues. Between the trimmed V and J ends, which lost 6 bases and 5 bases, there was a span of 15 bases. The germline gives CDR1 MNHEY, CDR2 SVGAGI. The CDR3 DNA sequence: TGTGCCAGCAGCCCCCCGACAGCCGGAGATACGCAGTATTTT. Its protein is CASSPPTAGDTQYF.

The gene calls are TRBV7-2 and TRBJ2-7, with 11 positions matching TRBD1. Germline CDR1 and CDR2: SGHTA and FQGNSA. CDR3 length: 15 residues. Trimming took 5 bases from V and 5 from J; bases not matched to a gene: 8. CDR3 sequence: CASSPRTGGVDEQYF. In DNA form, the CDR3 reads TGTGCCAGCAGCCCAAGGACAGGGGGCGTCGACGAGCAGTACTTC.

This chain links TRBV28 with TRBJ1-2; the D gene is possibly TRBD1 (5 bases). Germline V gene sequence: CDR1 MDHEN, CDR2 SYDVKM. The CDR3 extends over 14 amino acids. V dropped 1 base and J dropped 4 bases, with 10 bases sitting between them. The CDR3 sequence: CASSLSGVVYGYTF. CDR3 nucleotide sequence: TGTGCCAGCAGTTTATCGGGGGTCGTCTATGGCTACACCTTC.

This clone was seen a handful of times. The chain uses TRBV10-3 and TRBJ1-1; 8 bases align to TRBD1. With V trimmed by 3 bases and J by 5 bases, 8 bases remained unmatched. Germline-derived CDR1 and CDR2 are ENHRY and SYGVKD. The CDR3 covers 15 residues. CDR3 residues: CAISDPRNRGTEAFF. As DNA, the CDR3 is TGTGCCATCAGTGACCCCAGGAACAGGGGGACTGAAGCTTTCTTT.

In this sample, this clone turned up once. The chain links TRBV16 to TRBJ2-3; 8 bases match TRBD2. V dropped 5 bases and J dropped 0; count of bases not matched to a gene: 13. The CDR3 has 18 amino acids. Per germline, CDR1 KGHSY and CDR2 FQNENV. CDR3 loop: CASSSSPGLVLSTDTQYF. CDR3 coding DNA: TGTGCCAGCAGCTCATCACCGGGACTAGTTTTGAGCACAGATACGCAGTATTTT.

The chain couples TRBV29-1 to TRBJ2-7; TRBD2 is a possible D gene (5 bases). Germline values: CDR1 SQVTM, CDR2 ANQGSEA. The V and J ends lost 5 bases and 7 bases respectively, with 15 bases between them. This CDR3 has 12 amino acids. The CDR3, as DNA: TGCAGCGTTATAAGGACGACGGGGGAGCAGTACTTC. This encodes CSVIRTTGEQYF.

The chain employs TRBV28 and TRBJ1-3; 8 nucleotides line up with TRBD1. Germline V gives CDR1 MDHEN, CDR2 SYDVKM. The CDR3 is made up of 16 amino acids. Unmatched junction bases numbered 4, after V lost 3 bases and J lost 0 bases. The CDR3 is CASSLDRVGSGNTIYF. As DNA, the CDR3 is TGTGCCAGCAGTTTGGACAGGGTGGGCTCTGGAAACACCATATATTTT.